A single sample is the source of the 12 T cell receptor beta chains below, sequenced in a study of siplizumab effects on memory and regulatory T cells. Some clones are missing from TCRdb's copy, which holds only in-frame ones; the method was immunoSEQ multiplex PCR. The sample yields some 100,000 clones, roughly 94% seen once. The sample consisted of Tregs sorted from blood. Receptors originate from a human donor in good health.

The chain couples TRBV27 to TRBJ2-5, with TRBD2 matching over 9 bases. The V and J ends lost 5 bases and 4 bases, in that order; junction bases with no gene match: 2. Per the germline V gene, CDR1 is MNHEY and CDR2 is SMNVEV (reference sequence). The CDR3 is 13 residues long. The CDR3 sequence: CASSSGRLETQYF. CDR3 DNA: TGTGCCAGCAGTAGCGGGAGGCTAGAGACCCAGTACTTC.

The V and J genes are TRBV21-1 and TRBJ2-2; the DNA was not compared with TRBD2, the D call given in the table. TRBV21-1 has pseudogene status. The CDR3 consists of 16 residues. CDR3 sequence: CASRRRLAPYTGELFF. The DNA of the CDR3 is TGTGCCAGCAGAAGGAGGCTAGCGCCTTACACCGGGGAGCTGTTTTTT.

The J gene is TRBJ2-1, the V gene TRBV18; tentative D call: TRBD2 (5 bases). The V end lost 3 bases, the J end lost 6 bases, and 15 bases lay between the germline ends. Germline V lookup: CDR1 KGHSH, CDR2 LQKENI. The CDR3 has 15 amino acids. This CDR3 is CASSPQRKTGNEQFF. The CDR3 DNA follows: TGTGCCAGCTCACCTCAGCGGAAGACGGGCAATGAGCAGTTCTTC.

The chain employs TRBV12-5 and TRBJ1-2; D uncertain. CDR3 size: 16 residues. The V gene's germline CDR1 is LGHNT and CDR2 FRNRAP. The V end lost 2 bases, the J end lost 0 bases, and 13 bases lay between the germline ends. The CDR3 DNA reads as TGTGCTAGTGGTTTGTCCCAAGGGCTATCTAACTATGGCTACACCTTC. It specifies CASGLSQGLSNYGYTF.

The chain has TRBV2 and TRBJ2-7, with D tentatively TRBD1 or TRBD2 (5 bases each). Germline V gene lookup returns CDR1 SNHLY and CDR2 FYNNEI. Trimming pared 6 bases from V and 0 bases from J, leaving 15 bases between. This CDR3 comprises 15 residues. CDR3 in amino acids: CASSVRDVSSYEQYF. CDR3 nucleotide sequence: TGTGCCAGCAGCGTCCGGGACGTCAGCTCCTACGAGCAGTACTTC.

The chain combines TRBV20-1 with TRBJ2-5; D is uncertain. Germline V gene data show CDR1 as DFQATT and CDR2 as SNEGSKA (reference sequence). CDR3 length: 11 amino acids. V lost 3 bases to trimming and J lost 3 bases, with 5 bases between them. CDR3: CSASIEETQYF. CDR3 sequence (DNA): TGCAGTGCTAGCATCGAAGAGACCCAGTACTTC.

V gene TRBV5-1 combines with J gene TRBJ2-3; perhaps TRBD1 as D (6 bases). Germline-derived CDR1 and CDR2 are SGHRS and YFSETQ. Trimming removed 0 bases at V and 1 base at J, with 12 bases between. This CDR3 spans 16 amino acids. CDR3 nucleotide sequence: TGCGCCAGCAGCTTGGAGGGCAGGGGAGGCACAGATACGCAGTATTTT. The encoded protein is CASSLEGRGGTDTQYF. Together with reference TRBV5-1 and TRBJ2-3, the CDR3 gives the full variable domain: KAGVTQTPRYLIKTRGQQVTLSCSPISGHRSVSWYQQTPGQGLQFLFEYFSETQRNKGNFPGRFSGRQFSNSRSEMNVSTLELGDSALYLCASSLEGRGGTDTQYFGPGTRLTVL.

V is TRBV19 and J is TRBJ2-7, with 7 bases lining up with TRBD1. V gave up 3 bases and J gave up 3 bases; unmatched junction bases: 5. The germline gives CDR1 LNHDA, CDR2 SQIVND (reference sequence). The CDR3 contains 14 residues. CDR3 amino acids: CASSITGENYEQYF. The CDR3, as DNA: TGTGCCAGTAGTATCACAGGGGAAAACTACGAGCAGTACTTC.

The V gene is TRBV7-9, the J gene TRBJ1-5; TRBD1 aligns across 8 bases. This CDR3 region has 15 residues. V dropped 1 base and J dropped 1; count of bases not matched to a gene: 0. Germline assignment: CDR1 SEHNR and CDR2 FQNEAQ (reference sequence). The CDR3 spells CASSLGTGSNQPQHF. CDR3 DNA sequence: TGTGCCAGCAGCTTAGGGACAGGGAGCAATCAGCCCCAGCATTTT.

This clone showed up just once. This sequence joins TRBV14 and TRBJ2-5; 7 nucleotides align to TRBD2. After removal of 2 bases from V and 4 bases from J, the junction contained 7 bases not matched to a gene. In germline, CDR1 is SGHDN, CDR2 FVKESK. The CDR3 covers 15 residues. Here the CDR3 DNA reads TGTGCCAGCAGCCAACTCGGACCGGGGGGAGAGACCCAGTACTTC. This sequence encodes CASSQLGPGGETQYF. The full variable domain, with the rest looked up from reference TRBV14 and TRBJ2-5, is EAGVTQFPSHSVIEKGQTVTLRCDPISGHDNLYWYRRVMGKEIKFLLHFVKESKQDESGMPNNRFLAERTGGTYSTLKVQPAELEDSGVYFCASSQLGPGGETQYFGPGTRLLVL.

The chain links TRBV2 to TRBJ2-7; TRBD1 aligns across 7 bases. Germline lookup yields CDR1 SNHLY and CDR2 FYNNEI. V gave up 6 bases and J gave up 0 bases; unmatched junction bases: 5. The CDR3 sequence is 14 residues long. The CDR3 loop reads CASRDRFSSYEQYF. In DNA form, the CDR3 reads TGTGCCAGCAGGGACAGGTTTTCCTCCTACGAGCAGTACTTC.

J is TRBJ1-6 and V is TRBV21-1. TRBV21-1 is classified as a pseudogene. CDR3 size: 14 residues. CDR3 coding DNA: TGTGCCAGCAGCAACTCCGACTCTGGGTCACCCCTCCACTTT. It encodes CASSNSDSGSPLHF.